Described below is a single TCR beta chain sequence and its context. Authors' analysis steps: Amplification of reference gene primers provided the estimated nucleated cell counts. Profiled with immunoSEQ multiplex PCR; TCRdb holds only in-frame clones, not every one. V and J calls and clone size come straight from that table; D and trimming were deduced from the DNA. Of around 140,000 clones listed, about 87% were seen once; the top ten hold about 2.5%. Trimming cost V 4 bases and J 4 bases; bases outside gene matches: 9. CDR1 and CDR2 from the germline V gene are SGHDT and YYEEEE. This CDR3 has 15 residues. These data belong to a study of blood T cell repertoires in COVID-19. Study at large: Sites across the United States, Italy and Spain contributed samples from acute and convalescent COVID-19. T cells, B-cell-depleted T cells, or PBMCs provided the cDNA or gDNA that served as material.

Material for sequencing was peripheral blood. This sequence was found in a man aged 45 to 65 with active COVID-19. The chain couples TRBV5-6 to TRBJ1-2, with 8 bases aligning to TRBD1. As DNA, the CDR3 is TGTGCCAGCAGCCTAAGCGGGACAGGTACCTATGGCTACACCTTC. Its translation is CASSLSGTGTYGYTF.